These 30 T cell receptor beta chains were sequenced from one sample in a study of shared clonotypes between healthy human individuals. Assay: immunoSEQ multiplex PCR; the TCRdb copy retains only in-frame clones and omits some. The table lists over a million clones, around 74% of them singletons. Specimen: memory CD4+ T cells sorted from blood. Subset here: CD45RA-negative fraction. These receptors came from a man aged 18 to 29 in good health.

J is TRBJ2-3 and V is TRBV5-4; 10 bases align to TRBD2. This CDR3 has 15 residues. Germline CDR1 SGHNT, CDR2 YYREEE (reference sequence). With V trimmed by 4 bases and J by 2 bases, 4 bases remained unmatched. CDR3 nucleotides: TGTGCCAGCAGCATAGGGACTAGCGACACAGATACGCAGTATTTT. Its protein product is CASSIGTSDTDTQYF.

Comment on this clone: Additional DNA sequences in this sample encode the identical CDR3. As DNA, the CDR3 is TGCGCCAGCAGCTTGGGTACCCTCTACGAGCAGTACTTC. Its translation is CASSLGTLYEQYF. The J gene is TRBJ2-7, the V gene TRBV5-1; D is undetermined. Germline V CDR1 and CDR2: SGHRS, YFSETQ. V gave up 0 bases and J gave up 3 bases, with 7 bases separating them. The CDR3 runs to 13 residues.

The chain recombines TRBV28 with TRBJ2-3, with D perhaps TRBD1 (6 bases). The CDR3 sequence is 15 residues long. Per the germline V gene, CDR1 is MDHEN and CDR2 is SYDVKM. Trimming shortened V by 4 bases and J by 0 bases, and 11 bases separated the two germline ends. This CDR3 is CASSSDSFSTDTQYF. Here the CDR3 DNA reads TGTGCCAGCAGTTCGGACAGCTTTAGCACAGATACGCAGTATTTT.

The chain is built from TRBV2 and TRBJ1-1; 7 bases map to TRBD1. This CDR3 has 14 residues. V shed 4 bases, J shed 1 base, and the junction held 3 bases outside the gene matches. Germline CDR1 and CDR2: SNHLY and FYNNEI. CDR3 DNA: TGTGCCAGCAGTGGGGCAGGGGGGAACACTGAAGCTTTCTTT. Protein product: CASSGAGGNTEAFF.

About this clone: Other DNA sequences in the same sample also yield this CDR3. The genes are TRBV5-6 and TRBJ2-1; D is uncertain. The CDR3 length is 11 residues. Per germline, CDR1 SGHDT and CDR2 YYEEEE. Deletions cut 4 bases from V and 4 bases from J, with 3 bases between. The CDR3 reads CASSVYNEQFF. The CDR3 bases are TGTGCCAGCAGCGTATACAATGAGCAGTTCTTC.

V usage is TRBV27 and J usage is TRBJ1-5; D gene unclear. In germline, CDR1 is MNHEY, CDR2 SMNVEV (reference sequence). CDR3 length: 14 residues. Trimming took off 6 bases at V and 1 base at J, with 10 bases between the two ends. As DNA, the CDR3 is TGTGCCAGCAGCCCGGGGTGGAGCAATCAGCCCCAGCATTTT. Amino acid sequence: CASSPGWSNQPQHF.

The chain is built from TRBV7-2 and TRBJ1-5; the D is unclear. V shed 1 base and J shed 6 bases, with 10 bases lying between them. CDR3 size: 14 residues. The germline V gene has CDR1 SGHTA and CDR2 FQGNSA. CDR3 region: CASSLVGSPQPQHF. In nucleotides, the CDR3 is TGTGCCAGCAGCTTAGTGGGGTCCCCTCAGCCCCAGCATTTT. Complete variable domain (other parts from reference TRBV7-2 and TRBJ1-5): GAGVSQSPSNKVTEKGKDVELRCDPISGHTALYWYRQSLGQGLEFLIYFQGNSAPDKSGLPSDRFSAERTGGSVSTLTIQRTQQEDSAVYLCASSLVGSPQPQHFGDGTRLSIL.

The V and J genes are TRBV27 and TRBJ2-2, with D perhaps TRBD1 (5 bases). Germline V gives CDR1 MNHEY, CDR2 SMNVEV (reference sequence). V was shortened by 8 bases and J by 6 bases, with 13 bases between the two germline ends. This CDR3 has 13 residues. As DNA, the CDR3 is TGTGCCAGCTATTCAGGGTTTGCCGGGGAGCTGTTTTTT. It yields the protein CASYSGFAGELFF.

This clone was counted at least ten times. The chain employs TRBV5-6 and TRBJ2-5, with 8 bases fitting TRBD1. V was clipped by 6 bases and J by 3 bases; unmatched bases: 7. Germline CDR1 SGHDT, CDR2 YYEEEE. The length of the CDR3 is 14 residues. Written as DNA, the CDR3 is TGTGCCAGCAACGACAGGGGTTATGAAGAGACCCAGTACTTC. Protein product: CASNDRGYEETQYF.

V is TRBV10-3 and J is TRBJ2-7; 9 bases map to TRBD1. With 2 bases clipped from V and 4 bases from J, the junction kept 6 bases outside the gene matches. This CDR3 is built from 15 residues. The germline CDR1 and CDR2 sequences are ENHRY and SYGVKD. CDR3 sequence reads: CAISEKGQGRYEQYF. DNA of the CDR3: TGTGCCATCAGTGAGAAAGGACAGGGGAGGTACGAGCAGTACTTC.

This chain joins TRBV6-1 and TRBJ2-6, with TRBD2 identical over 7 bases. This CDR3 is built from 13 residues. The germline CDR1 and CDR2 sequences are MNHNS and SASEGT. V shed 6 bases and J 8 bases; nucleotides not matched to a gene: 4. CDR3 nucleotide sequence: TGTGCCAGCAGCCACAGCGGGACCAACGTCCTGACTTTC. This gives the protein CASSHSGTNVLTF.

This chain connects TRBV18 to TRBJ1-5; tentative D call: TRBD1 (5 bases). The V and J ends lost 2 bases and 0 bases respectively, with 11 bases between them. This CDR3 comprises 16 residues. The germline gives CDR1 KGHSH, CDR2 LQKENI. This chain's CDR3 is CASSPEGVYSNQPQHF. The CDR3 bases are TGTGCCAGCTCACCAGAAGGGGTGTATAGCAATCAGCCCCAGCATTTT. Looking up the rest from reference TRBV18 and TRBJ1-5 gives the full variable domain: NAGVMQNPRHLVRRRGQEARLRCSPMKGHSHVYWYRQLPEEGLKFMVYLQKENIIDESGMPKERFSAEFPKEGPSILRIQQVVRGDSAAYFCASSPEGVYSNQPQHFGDGTRLSIL.

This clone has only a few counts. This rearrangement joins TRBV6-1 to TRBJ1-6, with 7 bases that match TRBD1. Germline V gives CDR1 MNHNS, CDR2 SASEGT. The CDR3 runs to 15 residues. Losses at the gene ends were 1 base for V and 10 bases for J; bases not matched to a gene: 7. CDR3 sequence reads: CASSEEWTGGSPLHF. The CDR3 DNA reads TGTGCCAGCAGTGAAGAATGGACAGGCGGCTCACCCCTCCACTTT.

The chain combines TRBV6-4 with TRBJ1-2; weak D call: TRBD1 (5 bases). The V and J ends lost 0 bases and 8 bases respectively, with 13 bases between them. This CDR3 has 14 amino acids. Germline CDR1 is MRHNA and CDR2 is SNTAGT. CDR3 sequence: CASSDSGALGGYTF. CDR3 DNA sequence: TGTGCCAGCAGTGACTCCGGGGCGTTGGGGGGCTACACCTTC.

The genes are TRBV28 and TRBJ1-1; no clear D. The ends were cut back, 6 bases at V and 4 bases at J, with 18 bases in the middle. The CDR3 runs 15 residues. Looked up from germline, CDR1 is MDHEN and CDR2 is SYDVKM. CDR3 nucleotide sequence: TGTGCCAGCAGCCAAAGTGCAGGACGAGGCACTGAAGCTTTCTTT. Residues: CASSQSAGRGTEAFF.

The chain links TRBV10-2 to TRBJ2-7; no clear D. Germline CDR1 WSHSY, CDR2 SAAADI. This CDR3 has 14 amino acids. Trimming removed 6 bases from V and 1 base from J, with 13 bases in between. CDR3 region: CASSPQVKSYEQYF. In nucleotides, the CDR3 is TGCGCCAGCAGCCCCCAGGTAAAATCCTACGAGCAGTACTTC.

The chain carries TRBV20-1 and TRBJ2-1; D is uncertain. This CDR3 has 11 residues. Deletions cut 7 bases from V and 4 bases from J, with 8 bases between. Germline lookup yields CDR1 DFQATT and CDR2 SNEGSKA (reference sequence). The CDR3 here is CSGDPYNEQFF. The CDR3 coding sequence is TGCAGTGGAGACCCTTACAATGAGCAGTTCTTC.

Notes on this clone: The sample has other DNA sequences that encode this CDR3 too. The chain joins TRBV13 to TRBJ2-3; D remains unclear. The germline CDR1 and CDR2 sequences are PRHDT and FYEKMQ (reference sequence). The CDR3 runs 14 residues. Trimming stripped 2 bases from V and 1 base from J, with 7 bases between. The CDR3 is CASSLRTRTDTQYF. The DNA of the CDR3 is TGTGCCAGCAGCTTAAGGACCCGCACAGATACGCAGTATTTT. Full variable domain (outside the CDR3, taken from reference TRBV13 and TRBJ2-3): AAGVIQSPRHLIKEKRETATLKCYPIPRHDTVYWYQQGPGQDPQFLISFYEKMQSDKGSIPDRFSAQQFSDYHSELNMSSLELGDSALYFCASSLRTRTDTQYFGPGTRLTVL.

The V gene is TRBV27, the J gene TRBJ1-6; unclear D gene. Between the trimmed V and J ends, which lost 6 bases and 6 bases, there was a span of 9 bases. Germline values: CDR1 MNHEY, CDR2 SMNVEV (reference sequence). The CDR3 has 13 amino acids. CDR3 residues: CASRMGINSPLHF. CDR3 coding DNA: TGTGCCAGCAGGATGGGGATTAATTCACCCCTCCACTTT.

The DNA for the CDR3 is TGCGCCAGTAGCCGGGACAGGCCTAACTATGGCTACACCTTC. This codes for CASSRDRPNYGYTF. This chain joins TRBV5-1 and TRBJ1-2; 8 nucleotides match TRBD1. Germline trimming cut 8 bases from V and 0 bases from J; bases unmatched to any gene: 6. The CDR3 runs 14 residues. Looked up from germline, CDR1 is SGHRS and CDR2 is YFSETQ.

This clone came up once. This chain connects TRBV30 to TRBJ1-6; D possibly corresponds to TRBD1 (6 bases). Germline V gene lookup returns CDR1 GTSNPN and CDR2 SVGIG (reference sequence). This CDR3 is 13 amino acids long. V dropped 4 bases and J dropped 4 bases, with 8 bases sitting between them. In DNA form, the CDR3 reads TGTGCCTGGACGAGGGGGTATAATTCACCCCTCCACTTT. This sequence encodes CAWTRGYNSPLHF.

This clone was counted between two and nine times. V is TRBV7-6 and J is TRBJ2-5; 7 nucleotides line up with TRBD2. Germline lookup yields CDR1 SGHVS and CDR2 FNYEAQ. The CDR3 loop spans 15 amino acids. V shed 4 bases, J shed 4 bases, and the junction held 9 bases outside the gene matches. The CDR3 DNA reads TGTGCCAGCAGCTCCACTATCGGACTAGGAGAGACCCAGTACTTC. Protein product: CASSSTIGLGETQYF. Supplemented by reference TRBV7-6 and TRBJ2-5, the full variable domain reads GAGVSQSPRYKVTKRGQDVALRCDPISGHVSLYWYRQALGQGPEFLTYFNYEAQQDKSGLPNDRFSAERPEGSISTLTIQRTEQRDSAMYRCASSSTIGLGETQYFGPGTRLLVL.

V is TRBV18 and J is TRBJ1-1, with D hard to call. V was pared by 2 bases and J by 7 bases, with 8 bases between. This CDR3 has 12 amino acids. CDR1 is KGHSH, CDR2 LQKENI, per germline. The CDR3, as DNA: TGTGCCAGCTCACCAGAGAGGATTGAAGCTTTCTTT. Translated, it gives CASSPERIEAFF.

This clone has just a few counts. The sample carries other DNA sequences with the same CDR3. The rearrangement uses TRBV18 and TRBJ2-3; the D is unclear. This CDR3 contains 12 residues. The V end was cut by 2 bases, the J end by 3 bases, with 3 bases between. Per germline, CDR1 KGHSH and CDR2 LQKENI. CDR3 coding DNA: TGTGCCAGCTCACCAAGGACAGATACGCAGTATTTT. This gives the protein CASSPRTDTQYF. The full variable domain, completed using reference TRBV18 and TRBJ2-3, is NAGVMQNPRHLVRRRGQEARLRCSPMKGHSHVYWYRQLPEEGLKFMVYLQKENIIDESGMPKERFSAEFPKEGPSILRIQQVVRGDSAAYFCASSPRTDTQYFGPGTRLTVL.

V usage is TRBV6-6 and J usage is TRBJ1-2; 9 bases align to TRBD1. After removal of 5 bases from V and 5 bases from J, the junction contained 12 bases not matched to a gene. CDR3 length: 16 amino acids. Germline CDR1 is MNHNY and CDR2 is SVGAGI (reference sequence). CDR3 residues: CASSLPGQGNVYGYTF. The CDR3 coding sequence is TGTGCCAGCAGTCTCCCGGGACAGGGAAACGTTTATGGCTACACCTTC.

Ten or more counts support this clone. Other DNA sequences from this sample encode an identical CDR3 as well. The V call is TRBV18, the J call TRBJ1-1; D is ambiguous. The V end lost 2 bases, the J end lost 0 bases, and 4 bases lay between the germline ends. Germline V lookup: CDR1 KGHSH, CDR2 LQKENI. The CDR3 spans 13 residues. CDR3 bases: TGTGCCAGCTCACCAGGGTTGAACACTGAAGCTTTCTTT. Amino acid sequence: CASSPGLNTEAFF.

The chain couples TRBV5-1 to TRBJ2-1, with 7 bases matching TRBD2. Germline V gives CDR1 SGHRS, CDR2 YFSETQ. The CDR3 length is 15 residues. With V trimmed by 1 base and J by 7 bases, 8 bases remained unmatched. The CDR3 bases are TGCGCCAGCAGCTTGAGGCCAGCGGGATCGAATGAGCAGTTCTTC. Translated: CASSLRPAGSNEQFF.

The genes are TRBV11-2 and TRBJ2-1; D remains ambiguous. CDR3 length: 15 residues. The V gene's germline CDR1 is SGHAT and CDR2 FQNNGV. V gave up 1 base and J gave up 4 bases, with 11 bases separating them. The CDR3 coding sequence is TGTGCCAGCAGCTTAGGAGGCGGCTTGTACAATGAGCAGTTCTTC. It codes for CASSLGGGLYNEQFF.

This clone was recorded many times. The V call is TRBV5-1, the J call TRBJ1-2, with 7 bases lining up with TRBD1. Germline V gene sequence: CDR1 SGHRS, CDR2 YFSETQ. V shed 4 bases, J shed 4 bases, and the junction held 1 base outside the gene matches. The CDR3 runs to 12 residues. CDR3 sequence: CASSQGVYGYTF. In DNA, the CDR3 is TGCGCCAGCAGCCAGGGGGTCTATGGCTACACCTTC. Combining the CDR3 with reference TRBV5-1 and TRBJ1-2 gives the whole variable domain KAGVTQTPRYLIKTRGQQVTLSCSPISGHRSVSWYQQTPGQGLQFLFEYFSETQRNKGNFPGRFSGRQFSNSRSEMNVSTLELGDSALYLCASSQGVYGYTFGSGTRLTVV.

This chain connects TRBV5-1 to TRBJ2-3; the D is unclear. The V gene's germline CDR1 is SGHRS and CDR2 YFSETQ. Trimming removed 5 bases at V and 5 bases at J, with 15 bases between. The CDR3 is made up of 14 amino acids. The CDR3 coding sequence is TGCGCCAGCAGTTATACTCCCGACCGAGATACGCAGTATTTT. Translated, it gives CASSYTPDRDTQYF.